These 17 T cell receptor beta chains originate from one sample sequenced in a study of blood T cell repertoires in COVID-19. The assay was immunoSEQ multiplex PCR, and TCRdb's table has in-frame clones only and misses some. Of approximately 70,000 clones in the sample, just over 70% were seen once. Sequences were obtained from PBMCs or T cells enriched from blood (not recorded which). The receptors were gathered from a woman aged 55-69 years who had been exposed to COVID-19.

The chain has TRBV7-2 and TRBJ2-5; 12 bases agree with TRBD2. Germline-derived CDR1 and CDR2 are SGHTA and FQGNSA. The CDR3 consists of 13 residues. The ends lost 6 bases at V and 5 bases at J; junction bases unmatched: 1. For the CDR3, the DNA is TGTGCCAGCAGAGGACTAGCGGGGGAGACCCAGTACTTC. It codes for CASRGLAGETQYF.

The chain carries TRBV10-3 and TRBJ2-7; 8 positions agree with TRBD2. Germline V lookup: CDR1 ENHRY, CDR2 SYGVKD. V lost 4 bases, J lost 3 bases, and 8 bases stayed unmatched. The CDR3 consists of 15 residues. This chain's CDR3 is CAISGRGDYGYEQYF. CDR3 DNA sequence: TGTGCCATCAGTGGGCGGGGGGATTACGGCTACGAGCAGTACTTC.

CDR3 nucleotides: TGTGCCAGCAGCTTAGATCGGGGGAGCTATGGCTACACCTTC. This codes for CASSLDRGSYGYTF. The rearrangement uses TRBV7-6 and TRBJ1-2; possibly TRBD1 for D (5 bases). Trimming cost V 1 base and J 4 bases, with 10 bases left between them. Germline CDR1 SGHVS, CDR2 FNYEAQ. CDR3 length: 14 residues.

The V and J genes are TRBV6-1 and TRBJ1-4; D perhaps matches TRBD1 (6 bases). Germline assignment: CDR1 MNHNS and CDR2 SASEGT. The CDR3 consists of 14 residues. V was clipped by 3 bases and J by 7 bases, with 12 bases between them. In DNA form, the CDR3 reads TGTGCCAGCAGTGACAGGGGTGTTGGTGAAAAACTGTTTTTT. Translating gives CASSDRGVGEKLFF.

The chain recombines TRBV7-2 with TRBJ1-5, with D possibly being TRBD1 (5 bases). This CDR3 comprises 14 residues. Germline V lookup: CDR1 SGHTA, CDR2 FQGNSA. V was pared by 5 bases and J by 5 bases, with 13 bases between. For the CDR3, the DNA is TGTGCCAGCAGCCCGGCGGGGGGGTATCAGCCCCAGCATTTT. This sequence encodes CASSPAGGYQPQHF.

The table lists this clone with a count of one. The chain links TRBV28 to TRBJ2-2; D not resolved. The germline V gene encodes CDR1 MDHEN and CDR2 SYDVKM. The CDR3 is 18 amino acids. Trimming stripped 4 bases from V and 2 bases from J, with 20 bases between. CDR3 in amino acids: CASSSFVRFTSNTGELFF. DNA of the CDR3: TGTGCCAGCAGTTCATTTGTCAGGTTTACGAGTAACACCGGGGAGCTGTTTTTT.

This clone was counted only a few times. The chain uses TRBV30 and TRBJ1-3, with D hard to call. The germline V gene has CDR1 GTSNPN and CDR2 SVGIG (reference sequence). V lost 0 bases to trimming and J lost 7 bases, with 7 bases between them. The CDR3 has 12 amino acids. CDR3: CAWSVQVNTIYF. DNA for the CDR3: TGTGCCTGGAGTGTCCAGGTCAACACCATATATTTT.

The chain links TRBV4-1 to TRBJ2-2, with 9 nucleotides matching TRBD2. V shed 3 bases, J shed 1 base, and the junction held 3 bases outside the gene matches. CDR3 length equals 16 residues. Germline loops: CDR1 MGHRA, CDR2 YSYEKL. CDR3 in amino acids: CASSQNSGGNTGELFF. In nucleotides, the CDR3 is TGCGCCAGCAGCCAGAATAGCGGGGGGAACACCGGGGAGCTGTTTTTT.

V gene TRBV11-2 combines with J gene TRBJ1-4; perhaps TRBD1 as D (6 bases). This CDR3 has 13 amino acids. In germline, CDR1 is SGHAT, CDR2 FQNNGV. The V end lost 4 bases, the J end lost 9 bases, and 12 bases lay between the germline ends. The CDR3 loop reads CASSSRDIKKLFF. The CDR3 bases are TGTGCCAGCAGCTCCCGGGACATTAAAAAACTGTTTTTT.

The V and J genes are TRBV19 and TRBJ1-5; D is possibly TRBD1 (6 bases). V was pared by 7 bases and J by 11 bases, with 21 bases between. The germline gives CDR1 LNHDA, CDR2 SQIVND (reference sequence). The CDR3 length is 14 residues. CDR3 sequence: CASTPGHQGVTQHF. CDR3 sequence (DNA): TGTGCCAGTACCCCGGGACACCAAGGGGTGACCCAGCATTTT. The variable domain in full, completed from reference TRBV19 and TRBJ1-5, reads DGGITQSPKYLFRKEGQNVTLSCEQNLNHDAMYWYRQDPGQGLRLIYYSQIVNDFQKGDIAEGYSVSREKKESFPLTVTSAQKNPTAFYLCASTPGHQGVTQHFGDGTRLSIL.

This rearrangement joins TRBV30 to TRBJ2-5, with 10 bases that match TRBD1. Unmatched junction bases numbered 5, after V lost 0 bases and J lost 4 bases. The CDR3 is 15 residues long. Per germline, CDR1 GTSNPN and CDR2 SVGIG (reference sequence). The CDR3 DNA follows: TGTGCCTGGAGTGTAATGGGACAGGGGTCAGAGACCCAGTACTTC. The encoded protein is CAWSVMGQGSETQYF.

The rearrangement links TRBV29-1 to TRBJ2-3, with D tentatively TRBD2 (5 bases). The V gene lost 4 bases and the J gene lost 0 bases, with 8 bases spanning the gap. Germline V gene lookup returns CDR1 SQVTM and CDR2 ANQGSEA. There are 13 residues in the CDR3. CDR3 residues: CSVGLASTDTQYF. DNA of the CDR3: TGCAGCGTTGGGTTAGCGAGCACAGATACGCAGTATTTT.

A few counts support this clone. This sequence joins TRBV30 and TRBJ1-1; D is undetermined. The CDR3 extends over 14 amino acids. Germline lookup yields CDR1 GTSNPN and CDR2 SVGIG (reference sequence). Trimming shortened V by 2 bases and J by 1 base, and 11 bases separated the two germline ends. DNA for the CDR3: TGTGCCTGGAGTCGCTTGACACCGAACACTGAAGCTTTCTTT. Translated: CAWSRLTPNTEAFF.

This sequence joins TRBV10-3 and TRBJ1-2; TRBD1 agrees at 7 bases. With 4 bases clipped from V and 8 bases from J, the junction kept 16 bases outside the gene matches. Per germline, CDR1 ENHRY and CDR2 SYGVKD. This CDR3 region has 16 residues. CDR3 in amino acids: CAISGSRGSDRAGYTF. In nucleotides, the CDR3 is TGTGCCATCAGTGGGAGTCGGGGGTCAGACAGGGCCGGCTACACCTTC.

This chain uses TRBV9 with TRBJ2-3, with D unresolved. The CDR3 is 13 residues long. Trimming took off 4 bases at V and 3 bases at J, with 9 bases between the two ends. Germline-derived CDR1 and CDR2 are SGDLS and YYNGEE. CDR3 loop: CASSPFGTDTQYF. In nucleotides, the CDR3 is TGTGCCAGCAGCCCCTTCGGGACAGATACGCAGTATTTT.

The chain carries TRBV14 and TRBJ1-2; 7 nucleotides agree with TRBD1. With V trimmed by 0 bases and J by 4 bases, 8 bases remained unmatched. This CDR3 has 16 residues. Per germline, CDR1 SGHDN and CDR2 FVKESK. CDR3 protein: CASSQDMVQGSYGYTF. The CDR3 region has the DNA TGTGCCAGCAGCCAAGATATGGTACAGGGGAGCTATGGCTACACCTTC.

The chain is built from TRBV7-2 and TRBJ2-1, with 9 bases matching TRBD2. This CDR3 comprises 15 residues. Germline V gives CDR1 SGHTA, CDR2 FQGNSA. The J segment lost 10 bases and the V segment lost 5 bases, leaving 12 bases of the junction unmatched. The CDR3 bases are TGTGCCAGCAGCCCTCTAGCGGGAAAGGTAGGGGAGCAGTTCTTC. It codes for CASSPLAGKVGEQFF.